These 20 T cell receptor beta chains originate from one sample sequenced in a study of CXCR3-negative and CXCR3-positive naive CD8 T cells. These receptors are not linked to any known antigen. Notes on the study in general: When CXCR3-positive naive cells were set against CXCR3-negative naive cells, the former had more hydrophobic TRB CDR3s.

5' RACE with UMI labels generated the TRB cDNA libraries. TCRdb derives one entry per CDR3 protein from the 5' RACE reads, leaving out DNA. Here the sample table reports some 140,000 distinct CDR3 sequences. Sequenced material: naive CXCR3+ CD8+ T cells from blood. The sample's subset: CD45RO-CCR7+CD27+CD95- naive CD8+ T cells expressing CXCR3 (TNR3+). The receptor source for this set is a human donor in good health. Some clones in this sample may be carry-over from other donors' samples.

CDR3 residues: CAISEAGGYNEQFF. The chain joins TRBV10-3 to TRBJ2-1; the TCRdb call, TRBD2, lacks DNA for checking. The V gene's germline CDR1 is ENHRY and CDR2 SYGVKD. This CDR3 region has 14 residues.

The chain uses TRBV6-5 and TRBJ2-2. Germline values: CDR1 MNHEY, CDR2 SVGAGI. The CDR3 has 11 amino acids. CDR3 residues: CASSYAGELFF.

The rearrangement links TRBV29-1 to TRBJ2-1. The CDR3 is 11 residues long. Germline CDR1 and CDR2: SQVTM and ANQGSEA. CDR3 region: CSVVLYNEQFF.

The chain recombines TRBV12-3 or TRBV12-4 with TRBJ2-5; checking the TCRdb D call of TRBD2 is not possible without DNA. This CDR3 comprises 14 residues. CDR3 loop: CASSLHGGRETQYF.

The chain links TRBV15 to TRBJ2-5; TCRdb reports TRBD1, a call that lacks DNA to check it against. This CDR3 is built from 20 residues. Germline V gene lookup returns CDR1 LNHNV and CDR2 YYDKDF (reference sequence). The chain's CDR3 is CATSRDLTPDPPFRQETQYF.

The CDR3 sequence: CASSLLQGGDSPLHF. The V gene is TRBV7-8, the J gene TRBJ1-6; lacking DNA, the TRBD1 call made by TCRdb goes unchecked. Germline-derived CDR1 and CDR2 are SGHVS and FQNEAQ. CDR3 length: 15 amino acids.

V usage is TRBV20-1 and J usage is TRBJ2-7; TCRdb indicates TRBD2, and absent DNA this call remains unverified. CDR3 length: 14 residues. Germline CDR1 and CDR2: DFQATT and SNEGSKA (reference sequence). CDR3: CSARDVRGNYEQYF.

The V gene is TRBV29-1, the J gene TRBJ2-3; TCRdb designates TRBD2, a call that cannot be tested without DNA. The CDR3 has 15 amino acids. Germline values: CDR1 SQVTM, CDR2 ANQGSEA. The CDR3 reads CSGSGLAGTADTQYF.

The chain recombines TRBV5-6 with TRBJ2-7; the D call from TCRdb, TRBD1, cannot be confirmed without DNA. The length of the CDR3 is 15 residues. CDR1 and CDR2 (germline): SGHDT, YYEEEE. The CDR3 loop is CASSGGTASSYEQYF.

The chain carries TRBV4-1 and TRBJ2-4. Germline V gives CDR1 MGHRA, CDR2 YSYEKL. The CDR3 spans 15 residues. CDR3 in amino acids: CASSQSTVVFGIQYF.

The gene calls are TRBV4-3 and TRBJ2-7. The CDR3 loop spans 15 amino acids. Germline assignment: CDR1 LGHNA and CDR2 YSLEER. CDR3 residues: CASSQGPVGGYEQYF.

The J gene is TRBJ2-7, the V gene TRBV7-9; TCRdb's assignment of TRBD1 cannot be checked, as there is no DNA. The CDR3 consists of 15 residues. The germline V gene encodes CDR1 SEHNR and CDR2 FQNEAQ (reference sequence). The CDR3 region is CASSYPGTGPYEQYF.

This CDR3 is CASTDGLNPYEQYF. The chain has TRBV7-9 and TRBJ2-7. The CDR3 contains 14 residues. CDR1 and CDR2 from the germline V gene are SEHNR and FQNEAQ (reference sequence). Full variable domain (rest looked up from reference TRBV7-9 and TRBJ2-7): DTGVSQNPRHKITKRGQNVTFRCDPISEHNRLYWYRQTLGQGPEFLTYFQNEAQLEKSRLLSDRFSAERPKGSFSTLEIQRTEQGDSAMYLCASTDGLNPYEQYFGPGTRLTVT.

The chain is built from TRBV6-2 or TRBV6-3 and TRBJ2-5. This CDR3 region has 11 residues. Looked up from germline, CDR1 is MNHEY and CDR2 is SVGEGT. The CDR3 reads CASSYIETQYF.

CDR3 residues: CASSPAGEQYF. This chain links TRBV28 with TRBJ2-7; the TCRdb call, TRBD2, lacks DNA for checking. Germline V lookup: CDR1 MDHEN, CDR2 SYDVKM. The CDR3 spans 11 residues. Combining the CDR3 with reference TRBV28 and TRBJ2-7 gives the whole variable domain DVKVTQSSRYLVKRTGEKVFLECVQDMDHENMFWYRQDPGLGLRLIYFSYDVKMKEKGDIPEGYSVSREKKERFSLILESASTNQTSMYLCASSPAGEQYFGPGTRLTVT.

J is TRBJ2-1 and V is TRBV20-1; absent DNA, TCRdb's TRBD2 call cannot be checked. The CDR3 is made up of 15 amino acids. CDR1 and CDR2 (germline): DFQATT, SNEGSKA (reference sequence). CDR3 in amino acids: CSARDLASGSREQFF.

This chain connects TRBV6-2 or TRBV6-3 to TRBJ2-1; TCRdb reports TRBD2, a call that lacks DNA to check it against. The CDR3 contains 15 residues. The germline gives CDR1 MNHEY, CDR2 SVGEGT. The CDR3 region is CASSPPSGGDNEQFF.

The V and J genes are TRBV28 and TRBJ2-3. Germline V gives CDR1 MDHEN, CDR2 SYDVKM. CDR3 length: 13 residues. The CDR3 spells CASSIQVTDTQYF.

This sequence joins TRBV9 and TRBJ2-1. CDR3 length equals 13 residues. Germline V gene sequence: CDR1 SGDLS, CDR2 YYNGEE. CDR3: CASSDRNLNEQFF.

The chain uses TRBV5-1 and TRBJ2-7; there is no DNA to check the TCRdb D call of TRBD1. The CDR3 loop spans 16 amino acids. The germline CDR1 and CDR2 sequences are SGHRS and YFSETQ. Here the CDR3 reads CASSWDRDRISYEQYF.